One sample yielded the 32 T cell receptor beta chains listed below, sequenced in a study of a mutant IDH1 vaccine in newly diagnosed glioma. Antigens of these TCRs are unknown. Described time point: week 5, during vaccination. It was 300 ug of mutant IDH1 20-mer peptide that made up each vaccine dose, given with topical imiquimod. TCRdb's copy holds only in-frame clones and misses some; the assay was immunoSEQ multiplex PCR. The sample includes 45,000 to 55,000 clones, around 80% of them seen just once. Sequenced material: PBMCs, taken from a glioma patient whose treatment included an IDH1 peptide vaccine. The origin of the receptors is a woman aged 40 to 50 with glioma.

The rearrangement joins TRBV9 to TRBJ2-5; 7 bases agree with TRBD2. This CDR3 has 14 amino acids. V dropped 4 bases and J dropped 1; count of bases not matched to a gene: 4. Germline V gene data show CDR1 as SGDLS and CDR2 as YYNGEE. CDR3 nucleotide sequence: TGTGCCAGCAGCCTGAGCGGGGTCCAAGAGACCCAGTACTTC. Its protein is CASSLSGVQETQYF.

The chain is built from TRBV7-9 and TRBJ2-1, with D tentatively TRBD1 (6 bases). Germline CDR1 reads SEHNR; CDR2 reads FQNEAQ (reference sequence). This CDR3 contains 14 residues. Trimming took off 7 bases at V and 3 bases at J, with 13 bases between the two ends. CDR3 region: CASTQRQVYNEQFF. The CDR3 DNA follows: TGTGCCAGCACGCAGCGACAGGTCTACAATGAGCAGTTCTTC.

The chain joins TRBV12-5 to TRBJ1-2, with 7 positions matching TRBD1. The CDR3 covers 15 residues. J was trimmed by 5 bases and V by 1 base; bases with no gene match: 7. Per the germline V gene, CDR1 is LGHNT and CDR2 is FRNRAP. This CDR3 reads CASGLGTDRVYGYTF. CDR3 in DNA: TGTGCTAGTGGTTTGGGGACAGACAGGGTGTATGGCTACACCTTC.

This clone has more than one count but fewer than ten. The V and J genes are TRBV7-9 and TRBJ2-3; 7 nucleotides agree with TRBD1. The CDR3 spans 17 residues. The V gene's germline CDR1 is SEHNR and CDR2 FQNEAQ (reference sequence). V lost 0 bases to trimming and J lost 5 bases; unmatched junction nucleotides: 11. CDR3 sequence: CASSLARTGGPQDTQYF. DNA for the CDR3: TGTGCCAGCAGCTTAGCGCGGACAGGCGGCCCTCAAGATACGCAGTATTTT.

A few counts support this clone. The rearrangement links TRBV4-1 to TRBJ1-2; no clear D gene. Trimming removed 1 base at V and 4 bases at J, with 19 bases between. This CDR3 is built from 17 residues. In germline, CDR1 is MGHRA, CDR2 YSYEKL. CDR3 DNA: TGCGCCAGCAGCCAAGTTGGGTCGATCCCTATGGGCTATGGCTACACCTTC. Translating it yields CASSQVGSIPMGYGYTF.

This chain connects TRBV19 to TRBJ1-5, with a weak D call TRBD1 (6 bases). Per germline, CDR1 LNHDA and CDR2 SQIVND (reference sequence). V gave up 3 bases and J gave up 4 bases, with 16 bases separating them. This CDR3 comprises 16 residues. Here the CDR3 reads CASSIPRGQGNQPQHF. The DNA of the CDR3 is TGTGCCAGTAGTATTCCCAGGGGCCAAGGTAATCAGCCCCAGCATTTT.

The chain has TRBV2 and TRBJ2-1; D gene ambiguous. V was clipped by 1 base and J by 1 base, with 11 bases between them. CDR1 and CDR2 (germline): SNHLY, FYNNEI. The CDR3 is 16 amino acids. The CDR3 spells CASSEDHSPSYNEQFF. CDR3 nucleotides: TGTGCCAGCAGTGAAGACCACTCCCCTTCCTACAATGAGCAGTTCTTC.

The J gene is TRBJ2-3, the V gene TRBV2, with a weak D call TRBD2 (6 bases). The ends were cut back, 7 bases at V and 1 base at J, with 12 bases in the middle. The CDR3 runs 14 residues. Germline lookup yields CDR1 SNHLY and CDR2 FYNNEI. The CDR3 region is CASISGVGTDTQYF. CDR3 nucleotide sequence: TGTGCCAGCATATCGGGGGTCGGCACAGATACGCAGTATTTT.

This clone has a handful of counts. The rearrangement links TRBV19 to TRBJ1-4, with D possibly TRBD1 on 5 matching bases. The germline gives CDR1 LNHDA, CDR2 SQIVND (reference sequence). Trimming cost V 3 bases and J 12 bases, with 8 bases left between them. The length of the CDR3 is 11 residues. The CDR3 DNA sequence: TGTGCCAGTAGTATCCGGGGCGAACTGTTTTTT. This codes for CASSIRGELFF.

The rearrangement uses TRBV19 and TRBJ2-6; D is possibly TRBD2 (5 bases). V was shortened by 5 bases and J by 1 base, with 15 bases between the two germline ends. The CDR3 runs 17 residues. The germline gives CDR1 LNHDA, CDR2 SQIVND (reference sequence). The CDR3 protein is CASSSTRGGSGANVLTF. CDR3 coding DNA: TGTGCCAGTAGTTCAACCAGAGGAGGTTCTGGGGCCAACGTCCTGACTTTC.

The CDR3 sequence: CASSLRQGRSNTEAFF. The CDR3 region has the DNA TGTGCCAGCAGCTTAAGACAGGGGAGGTCGAACACTGAAGCTTTCTTT. The chain is built from TRBV7-2 and TRBJ1-1, with 8 bases fitting TRBD1. CDR1 and CDR2 from the germline V gene are SGHTA and FQGNSA. This CDR3 spans 16 amino acids. V gave up 2 bases and J gave up 1 base; unmatched junction bases: 6.

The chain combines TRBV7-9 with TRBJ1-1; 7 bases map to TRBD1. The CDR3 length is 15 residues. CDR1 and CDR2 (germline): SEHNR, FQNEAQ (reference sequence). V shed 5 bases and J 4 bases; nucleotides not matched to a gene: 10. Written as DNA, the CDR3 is TGTGCCAGCAGCCCAGGGACAGTGGAGGGCACTGAAGCTTTCTTT. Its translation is CASSPGTVEGTEAFF.

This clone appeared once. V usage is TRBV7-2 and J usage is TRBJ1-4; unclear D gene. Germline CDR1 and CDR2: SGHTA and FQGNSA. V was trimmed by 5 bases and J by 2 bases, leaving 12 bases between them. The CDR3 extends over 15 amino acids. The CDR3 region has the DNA TGTGCCAGCAGCCCTTCCGCGGGCACTAATGAAAAACTGTTTTTT. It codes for CASSPSAGTNEKLFF.

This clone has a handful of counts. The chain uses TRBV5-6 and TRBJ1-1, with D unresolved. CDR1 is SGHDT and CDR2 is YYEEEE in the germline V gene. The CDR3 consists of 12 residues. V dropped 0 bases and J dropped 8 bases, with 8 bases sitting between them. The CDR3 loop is CASSLGVLEAFF. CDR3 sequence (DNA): TGTGCCAGCAGCTTGGGTGTCCTAGAAGCTTTCTTT. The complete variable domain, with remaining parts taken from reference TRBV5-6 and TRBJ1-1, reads DAGVTQSPTHLIKTRGQQVTLRCSPKSGHDTVSWYQQALGQGPQFIFQYYEEEERQRGNFPDRFSGHQFPNYSSELNVNALLLGDSALYLCASSLGVLEAFFGQGTRLTVV.

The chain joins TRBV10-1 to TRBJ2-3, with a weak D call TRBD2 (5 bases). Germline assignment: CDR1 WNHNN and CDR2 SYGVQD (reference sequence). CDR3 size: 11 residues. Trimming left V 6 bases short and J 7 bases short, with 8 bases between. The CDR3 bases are TGCGCCAGCAGCGAGGGTTATACGCAGTATTTT. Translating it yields CASSEGYTQYF.

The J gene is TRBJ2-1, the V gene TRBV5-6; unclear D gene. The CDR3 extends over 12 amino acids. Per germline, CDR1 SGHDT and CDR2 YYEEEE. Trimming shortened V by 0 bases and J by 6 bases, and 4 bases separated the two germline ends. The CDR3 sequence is CASSLGTNEQFF. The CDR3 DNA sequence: TGTGCCAGCAGCTTGGGTACCAATGAGCAGTTCTTC. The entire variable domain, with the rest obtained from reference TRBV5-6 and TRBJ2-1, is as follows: DAGVTQSPTHLIKTRGQQVTLRCSPKSGHDTVSWYQQALGQGPQFIFQYYEEEERQRGNFPDRFSGHQFPNYSSELNVNALLLGDSALYLCASSLGTNEQFFGPGTRLTVL.

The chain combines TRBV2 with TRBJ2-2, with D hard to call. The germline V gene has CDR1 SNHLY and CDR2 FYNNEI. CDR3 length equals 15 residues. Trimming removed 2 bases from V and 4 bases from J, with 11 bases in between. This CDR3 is CASSELTFSTGELFF. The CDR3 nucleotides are TGTGCCAGCAGTGAATTGACGTTCAGCACCGGGGAGCTGTTTTTT.

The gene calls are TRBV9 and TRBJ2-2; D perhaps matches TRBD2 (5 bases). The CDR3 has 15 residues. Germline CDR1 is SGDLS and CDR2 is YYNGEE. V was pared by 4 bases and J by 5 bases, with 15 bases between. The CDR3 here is CASSSSSGDTGELFF. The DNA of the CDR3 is TGTGCCAGCAGCTCATCTTCCGGGGATACCGGGGAGCTGTTTTTT.

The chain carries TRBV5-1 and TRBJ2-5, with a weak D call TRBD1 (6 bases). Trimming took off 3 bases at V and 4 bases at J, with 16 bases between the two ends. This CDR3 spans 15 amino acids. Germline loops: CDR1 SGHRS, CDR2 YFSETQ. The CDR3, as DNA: TGCGCCAGCAGCTCCGCACAGGGTGGAGGAGAGACCCAGTACTTC. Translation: CASSSAQGGGETQYF. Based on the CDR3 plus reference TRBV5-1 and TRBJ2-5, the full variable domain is KAGVTQTPRYLIKTRGQQVTLSCSPISGHRSVSWYQQTPGQGLQFLFEYFSETQRNKGNFPGRFSGRQFSNSRSEMNVSTLELGDSALYLCASSSAQGGGETQYFGPGTRLLVL.

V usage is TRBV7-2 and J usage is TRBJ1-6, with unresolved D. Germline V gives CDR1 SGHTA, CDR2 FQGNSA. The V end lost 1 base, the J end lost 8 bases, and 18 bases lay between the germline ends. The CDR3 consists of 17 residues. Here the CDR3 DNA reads TGTGCCAGCAGCTTAGGATTCGGCAGCAAGAGAGATTCACCCCTCCACTTT. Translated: CASSLGFGSKRDSPLHF. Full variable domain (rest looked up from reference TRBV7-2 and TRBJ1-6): GAGVSQSPSNKVTEKGKDVELRCDPISGHTALYWYRQSLGQGLEFLIYFQGNSAPDKSGLPSDRFSAERTGGSVSTLTIQRTQQEDSAVYLCASSLGFGSKRDSPLHFGNGTRLTVT.

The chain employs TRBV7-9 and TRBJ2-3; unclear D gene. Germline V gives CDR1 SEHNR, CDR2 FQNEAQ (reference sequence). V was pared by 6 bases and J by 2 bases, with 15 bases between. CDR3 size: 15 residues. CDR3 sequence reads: CASSYSGGFTDTQYF. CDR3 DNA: TGTGCCAGCAGTTATAGTGGTGGATTCACAGATACGCAGTATTTT.

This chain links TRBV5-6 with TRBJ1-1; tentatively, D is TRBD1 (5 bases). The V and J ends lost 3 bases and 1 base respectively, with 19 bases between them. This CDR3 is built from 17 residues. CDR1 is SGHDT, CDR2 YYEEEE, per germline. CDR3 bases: TGTGCCAGCAGCTCCCCGGGTCTCCGAAGGGGGAACACTGAAGCTTTCTTT. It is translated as CASSSPGLRRGNTEAFF.

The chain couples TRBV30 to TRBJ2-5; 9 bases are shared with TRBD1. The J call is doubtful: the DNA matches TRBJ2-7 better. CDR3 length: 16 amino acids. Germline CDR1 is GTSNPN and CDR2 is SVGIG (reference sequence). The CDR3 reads CAWSGYRDRDPYEQYF. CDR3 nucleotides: TGTGCCTGGAGTGGTTACCGGGACAGGGATCCCTACGAGCAGTACTTC.

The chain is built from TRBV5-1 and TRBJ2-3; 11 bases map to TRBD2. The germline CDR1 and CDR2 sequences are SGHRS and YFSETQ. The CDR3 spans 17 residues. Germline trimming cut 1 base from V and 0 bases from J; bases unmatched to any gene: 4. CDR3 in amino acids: CASSLRPSGGSTDTQYF. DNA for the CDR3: TGCGCCAGCAGCTTGAGGCCTAGCGGGGGGAGCACAGATACGCAGTATTTT.

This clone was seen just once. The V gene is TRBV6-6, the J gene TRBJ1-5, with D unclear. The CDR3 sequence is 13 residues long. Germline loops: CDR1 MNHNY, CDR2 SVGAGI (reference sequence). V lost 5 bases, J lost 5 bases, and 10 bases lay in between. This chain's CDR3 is CASSPRRDQPQHF. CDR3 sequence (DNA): TGTGCCAGCAGTCCCCGACGGGATCAGCCCCAGCATTTT.

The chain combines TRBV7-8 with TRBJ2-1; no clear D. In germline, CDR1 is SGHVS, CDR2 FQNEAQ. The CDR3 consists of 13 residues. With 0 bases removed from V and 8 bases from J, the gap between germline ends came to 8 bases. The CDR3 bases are TGTGCCAGCAGCTTAGCTAATTGGGATGAGCAGTTCTTC. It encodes CASSLANWDEQFF.

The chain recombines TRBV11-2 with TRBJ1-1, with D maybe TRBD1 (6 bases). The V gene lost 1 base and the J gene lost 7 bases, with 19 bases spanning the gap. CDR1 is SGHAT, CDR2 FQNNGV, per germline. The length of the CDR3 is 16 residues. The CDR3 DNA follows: TGTGCCAGCAGCTTAGGCCTCCAACAGGGATCCCATGAAGCTTTCTTT. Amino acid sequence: CASSLGLQQGSHEAFF.

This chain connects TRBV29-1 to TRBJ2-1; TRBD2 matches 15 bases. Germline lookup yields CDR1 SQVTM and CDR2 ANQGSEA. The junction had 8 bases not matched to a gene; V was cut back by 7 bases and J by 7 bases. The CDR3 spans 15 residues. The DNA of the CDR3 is TGCAGCGCGAGGACTAGCGGGGGGGCATGGAATGAGCAGTTCTTC. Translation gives CSARTSGGAWNEQFF.

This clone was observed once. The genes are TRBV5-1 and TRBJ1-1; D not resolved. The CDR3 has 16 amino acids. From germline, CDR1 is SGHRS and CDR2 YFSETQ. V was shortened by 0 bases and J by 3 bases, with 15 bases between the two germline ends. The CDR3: CASSLAVASGDTEAFF. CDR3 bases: TGCGCCAGCAGCTTGGCCGTGGCAAGTGGGGACACTGAAGCTTTCTTT. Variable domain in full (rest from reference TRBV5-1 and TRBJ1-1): KAGVTQTPRYLIKTRGQQVTLSCSPISGHRSVSWYQQTPGQGLQFLFEYFSETQRNKGNFPGRFSGRQFSNSRSEMNVSTLELGDSALYLCASSLAVASGDTEAFFGQGTRLTVV.

The CDR3 sequence: CASSRGQGNGYTF. Here the CDR3 DNA reads TGTGCCAGTAGCCGGGGACAGGGCAATGGCTACACCTTC. This chain uses TRBV19 with TRBJ1-2; 9 nucleotides agree with TRBD1. Germline lookup yields CDR1 LNHDA and CDR2 SQIVND (reference sequence). J gave up 6 bases and V 6 bases, and 5 bases lay outside the gene matches. This CDR3 has 13 amino acids. Full variable domain (missing parts from reference TRBV19 and TRBJ1-2): DGGITQSPKYLFRKEGQNVTLSCEQNLNHDAMYWYRQDPGQGLRLIYYSQIVNDFQKGDIAEGYSVSREKKESFPLTVTSAQKNPTAFYLCASSRGQGNGYTFGSGTRLTVV.

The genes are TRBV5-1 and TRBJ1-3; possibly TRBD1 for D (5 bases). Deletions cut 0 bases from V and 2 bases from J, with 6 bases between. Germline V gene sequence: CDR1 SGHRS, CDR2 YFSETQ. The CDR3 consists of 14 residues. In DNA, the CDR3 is TGCGCCAGCAGCTTGGGAGGGGCTGGAAACACCATATATTTT. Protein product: CASSLGGAGNTIYF.

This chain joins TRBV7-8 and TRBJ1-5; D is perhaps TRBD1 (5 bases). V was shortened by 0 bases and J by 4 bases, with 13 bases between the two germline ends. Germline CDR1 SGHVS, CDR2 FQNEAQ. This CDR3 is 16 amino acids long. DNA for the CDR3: TGTGCCAGCAGCTTAGCCGGCCAGGGTTTTAATCAGCCCCAGCATTTT. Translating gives CASSLAGQGFNQPQHF.